The next 19 T cell receptor beta chains were all read from a single sample in a study of T-cell memory formation after mild COVID-19 (dated by TCRdb to the early 2020s). Receptor libraries were prepared by 5' RACE. The instrument was an Illumina NovaSeq 6000. Clones were called with MiXCR by TCRdb after fastp trimmed the public reads at Q25, and only in-frame beta chains were retained. Entries are consolidated by CDR3 protein sequence, retaining the most common genes and DNA. The sample table shows around 370,000 distinct CDR3 sequences, and roughly 21% are seen once. The biggest ten clones account for 12% of the sample. The sequencing sample was made of PBMCs or a T cell subset sorted from them (not recorded which). The receptors derive from an adult woman who had mild COVID-19 (a few samples of this study predate the infection). The sample titles of this study are shuffled in the database, so cell type and time point are left out; the donor was told from shared clones.

This clonotype has just a few counts. The chain employs TRBV4-3 and TRBJ2-1, with TRBD2 as a possible D gene (6 bases). CDR1 LGHNA and CDR2 YSLEER come from the germline V gene. V lost 1 base and J lost 9, with 10 bases in between. The CDR3 loop spans 13 amino acids. CDR3 amino acids: CASSQAGVSEQFF. CDR3 sequence (DNA): TGCGCCAGCAGCCAAGCGGGAGTCTCTGAGCAGTTCTTC.

This clonotype has more than one count but fewer than ten. This chain connects TRBV10-3 to TRBJ2-7; D not certain. The CDR3 is made up of 13 amino acids. Germline-derived CDR1 and CDR2 are ENHRY and SYGVKD. With 0 bases removed from V and 3 bases from J, the gap between germline ends came to 6 bases. The CDR3 sequence: CAISESKDYEQYF. The CDR3 nucleotides are TGTGCCATCAGTGAGTCGAAGGACTACGAGCAGTACTTC.

This clonotype was recorded a few times. The CDR3 loop is CASTEGQGRQYF. The CDR3 DNA sequence: TGTGCCAGCACCGAGGGACAGGGGAGGCAGTACTTC. The rearrangement uses TRBV7-9 and TRBJ2-7; 10 bases map to TRBD1. The CDR3 totals 12 residues. CDR1 is SEHNR, CDR2 FQNEAQ, per germline (reference sequence). With 7 bases clipped from V and 9 bases from J, the junction kept 6 bases outside the gene matches.

This clonotype was recorded many times. The chain couples TRBV12-3 or TRBV12-4 to TRBJ1-2; D remains unclear. The CDR3 consists of 15 residues. With 2 bases removed from V and 4 bases from J, the gap between germline ends came to 14 bases. CDR3 in amino acids: CASSLSPGVSYGYTF. DNA for the CDR3: TGTGCCAGCAGTTTATCTCCCGGGGTGAGCTATGGCTACACCTTC.

The V and J genes are TRBV6-5 and TRBJ1-1; D perhaps matches TRBD1 (5 bases). The V end was cut by 6 bases, the J end by 4 bases, with 30 bases between. Germline-derived CDR1 and CDR2 are MNHEY and SVGAGI. The CDR3 consists of 19 residues. This CDR3 reads CASSYQTPGAPPKSTEAFF. The CDR3 region has the DNA TGTGCCAGCAGCTACCAGACCCCTGGGGCCCCCCCAAAGAGCACTGAAGCTTTCTTT.

Only a few counts were recorded for this clonotype. Sequence at one end of the junction differs from germline and may be a read error. The rearrangement uses TRBV29-1 and TRBJ2-1; tentatively, D is TRBD1 (5 bases). Germline-derived CDR1 and CDR2 are SQVTM and ANQGSEA. The CDR3 covers 14 residues. CDR3 sequence reads: CSVEGPTVYNEQFF. CDR3 DNA: TGCAGCGTCGAAGGACCGACAGTCTACAATGAGCAGTTCTTC.

The rearrangement joins TRBV7-9 to TRBJ1-1; tentative D call: TRBD1 (5 bases). Trimming removed 6 bases from V and 1 base from J, with 9 bases in between. This CDR3 comprises 13 residues. Germline V CDR1 and CDR2: SEHNR, FQNEAQ (reference sequence). CDR3 coding DNA: TGTGCCAGCAGAGCCGGACAGAACACTGAAGCTTTCTTT. This encodes CASRAGQNTEAFF.

The chain couples TRBV3-1 to TRBJ2-1; 8 bases match TRBD2. Trimming took 2 bases from V and 0 from J; bases not matched to a gene: 0. Germline CDR1 and CDR2: LGHDT and YNNKEL (reference sequence). CDR3 length: 15 amino acids. The DNA of the CDR3 is TGTGCCAGCAGCCAAAGCGGGAGCTCCTACAATGAGCAGTTCTTC. It specifies CASSQSGSSYNEQFF.

This clonotype has just a few counts. The chain combines TRBV6-5 with TRBJ1-3; D uncertain. The V gene's germline CDR1 is MNHEY and CDR2 SVGAGI. The CDR3 spans 17 residues. The V and J ends lost 2 bases and 0 bases respectively, with 14 bases between them. CDR3: CASSYLVSGNSGNTIYF. CDR3 coding DNA: TGTGCCAGCAGTTACCTCGTGAGTGGGAACTCTGGAAACACCATATATTTT.

The chain uses TRBV5-1 and TRBJ1-6, with TRBD1 as a possible D gene (6 bases). V was cut by 0 bases and J by 0 bases, with 13 bases left in between. The CDR3 is 18 amino acids. The germline CDR1 and CDR2 sequences are SGHRS and YFSETQ. The CDR3 DNA reads TGCGCCAGCAGCTTGGGGGCAGGGGAAAGCTCCTATAATTCACCCCTCCACTTT. This encodes CASSLGAGESSYNSPLHF.

This clonotype was detected only a few times. The chain couples TRBV6-5 to TRBJ2-7; TRBD2 is a possible D gene (6 bases). The V gene's germline CDR1 is MNHEY and CDR2 SVGAGI. CDR3 size: 12 residues. Trimming shortened V by 6 bases and J by 4 bases, and 10 bases separated the two germline ends. DNA of the CDR3: TGTGCCAGCAGGGGAGGTTCGTACGAGCAGTACTTC. Protein product: CASRGGSYEQYF.

In this sample, this clonotype turned up many times. The chain is built from TRBV12-3 or TRBV12-4 and TRBJ2-2; D unresolved. Trimming shortened V by 3 bases and J by 1 base, and 6 bases separated the two germline ends. This CDR3 is built from 14 residues. CDR3 loop: CASSFEMNTGELFF. CDR3 nucleotide sequence: TGTGCCAGCAGTTTTGAGATGAACACCGGGGAGCTGTTTTTT.

The CDR3, as DNA: TGTGCCAGCAGTTACTACCCCCGTCCCGGGGATGAGACCCAGTACTTC. It translates to CASSYYPRPGDETQYF. The rearrangement joins TRBV6-6 to TRBJ2-5, with D perhaps TRBD2 (5 bases). Germline V gene lookup returns CDR1 MNHNY and CDR2 SVGAGI (reference sequence). Trimming took 1 base from V and 5 from J, leaving 17 bases between them. The CDR3 totals 16 residues.

This clonotype was detected only a few times. The rearrangement joins TRBV7-9 to TRBJ2-7, with unresolved D. This CDR3 comprises 11 residues. V was pared by 4 bases and J by 6 bases, with 7 bases between. The germline V gene has CDR1 SEHNR and CDR2 FQNEAQ (reference sequence). CDR3 in amino acids: CASSSGFEQYF. CDR3 nucleotide sequence: TGTGCCAGCAGCTCCGGGTTCGAGCAGTACTTC.

As to this clonotype: One end of the junction does not line up with germline, which may come from a read error. V gene TRBV29-1 combines with J gene TRBJ1-2; TRBD1 aligns across 11 bases. CDR3 length: 15 residues. Germline V gene lookup returns CDR1 SQVTM and CDR2 ANQGSEA. The CDR3 DNA is TGCGGCGTTTTGGACACCGGGACAGGGGGATATGGCTACACCTTC. It encodes CGVLDTGTGGYGYTF. Full variable domain (outside the CDR3, taken from reference TRBV29-1 and TRBJ1-2): SAVISQKPSRDICQRGTSLTIQCQVDSQVTMMFWYRQQPGQSLTLIATANQGSEATYESGFVIDKFPISRPNLTFSTLTVSNMSPEDSSIYLCGVLDTGTGGYGYTFGSGTRLTVV.

The chain couples TRBV7-8 to TRBJ1-5; D is ambiguous. The CDR3 runs 20 residues. Between the trimmed V and J ends, which lost 5 bases and 0 bases, there was a span of 26 bases. Germline V gene sequence: CDR1 SGHVS, CDR2 FQNEAQ. DNA for the CDR3: TGTGCCAGCAGCATCAACAACCGGGCCACATACAATTATAGCAATCAGCCCCAGCATTTT. Its protein is CASSINNRATYNYSNQPQHF.

The V call is TRBV20-1, the J call TRBJ2-7; 7 positions agree with TRBD1. Unmatched junction bases numbered 5, after V lost 0 bases and J lost 3 bases. CDR1 and CDR2 from the germline V gene are DFQATT and SNEGSKA (reference sequence). The CDR3 runs 14 residues. The CDR3: CSAREGTDFYEQYF. DNA of the CDR3: TGCAGTGCTAGAGAGGGGACAGACTTCTACGAGCAGTACTTC.

V and J are TRBV2 and TRBJ2-3, with D perhaps assigned TRBD1 or TRBD2 (5 bases each). This CDR3 is built from 16 residues. V was clipped by 0 bases and J by 2 bases, with 12 bases between them. Germline V gene lookup returns CDR1 SNHLY and CDR2 FYNNEI. DNA for the CDR3: TGTGCCAGCAGTGAAGCGCTTCGGGGACCCACAGATACGCAGTATTTT. This encodes CASSEALRGPTDTQYF.

The V call is TRBV7-9, the J call TRBJ2-2; the D is unclear. CDR3 length: 11 amino acids. Germline V CDR1 and CDR2: SEHNR, FQNEAQ (reference sequence). With 11 bases removed from V and 6 bases from J, the gap between germline ends came to 10 bases. The CDR3 sequence: CASTRSGELFF. Here the CDR3 DNA reads TGTGCCTCGACGCGGTCCGGGGAGCTGTTTTTT.